What follows are 22 T cell receptor beta chains derived from one specimen sequenced in a study of Graves' ophthalmopathy and Graves' hyperthyroidism. From RNA, the CDR3 regions of TCR beta chains were amplified and sequenced. A first-round RT-PCR used HTBI primers, followed by a second-round multiplex PCR. Each CDR3 protein is one row after TCRdb ran MiXCR on the multiplex PCR reads. The data show about 740,000 distinct CDR3 sequences, with 40% seen just once and about 40% held by the top ten. Sequenced input: peripheral blood. The receptors here all came from an adult man with Graves' ophthalmopathy.

The chain employs TRBV9 and TRBJ2-7; D tentatively fits TRBD1 or TRBD2 (5 bases each). CDR3 length: 15 amino acids. The V gene's germline CDR1 is SGDLS and CDR2 YYNGEE. The ends were cut back, 4 bases at V and 2 bases at J, with 16 bases in the middle. This CDR3 reads CASSKGTPWTYEQYF. In DNA, the CDR3 is TGTGCCAGCAGCAAGGGGACCCCATGGACCTACGAGCAGTACTTC.

The chain employs TRBV7-9 and TRBJ2-5; 7 bases map to TRBD2. The CDR3 length is 14 residues. The V gene's germline CDR1 is SEHNR and CDR2 FQNEAQ (reference sequence). V trimming: 3 bases; J trimming: 3 bases; junction bases outside the gene matches: 4. CDR3 bases: TGTGCCAGCAGCTTGGGGGGGACTAAAGAGACCCAGTACTTC. Translated, it gives CASSLGGTKETQYF.

This chain uses TRBV20-1 with TRBJ1-5, with 7 bases that match TRBD1. This CDR3 has 14 amino acids. Germline-derived CDR1 and CDR2 are DFQATT and SNEGSKA (reference sequence). V lost 0 bases to trimming and J lost 11 bases; unmatched junction nucleotides: 10. The CDR3 here is CSARDPGGMKTQHF. In nucleotides, the CDR3 is TGCAGTGCTAGAGATCCAGGGGGAATGAAGACCCAGCATTTT.

A note on this clonotype: One end of the junction is discordant with germline, which a read error may explain. The chain has TRBV7-9 and TRBJ1-3, with D unresolved. Germline values: CDR1 SEHNR, CDR2 FQNEAQ (reference sequence). This CDR3 comprises 15 residues. The CDR3 region is CASSPPGDGGNTIYF. CDR3 coding DNA: TGCGCCAGCAGCCCGCCAGGTGATGGTGGAAACACCATATATTTT. Looking up the rest from reference TRBV7-9 and TRBJ1-3 gives the full variable domain: DTGVSQNPRHKITKRGQNVTFRCDPISEHNRLYWYRQTLGQGPEFLTYFQNEAQLEKSRLLSDRFSAERPKGSFSTLEIQRTEQGDSAMYLCASSPPGDGGNTIYFGEGSWLTVV.

This clonotype was observed many times. V gene TRBV5-8 combines with J gene TRBJ2-5; TRBD1 is a possible D gene (6 bases). V lost 5 bases and J lost 12, with 17 bases in between. Germline V gene sequence: CDR1 SGHTS, CDR2 YDEGEE. The CDR3 covers 12 residues. This chain's CDR3 is CASSSGQRQEYF. CDR3 nucleotide sequence: TGTGCCAGCAGTTCAGGACAGCGACAGGAGTACTTC. The variable domain in full, with the rest retrieved from reference TRBV5-8 and TRBJ2-5, is EAGVTQSPTHLIKTRGQQATLRCSPISGHTSVYWYQQALGLGLQFLLWYDEGEERNRGNFPPRFSGRQFPNYSSELNVNALELEDSALYLCASSSGQRQEYFGPGTRLLVL.

This clonotype was seen at least ten times. Relative to the germline gene, one junction end is altered; a read error may explain this. This chain joins TRBV5-1 and TRBJ2-5; 8 nucleotides line up with TRBD2. The CDR3 is 12 amino acids. Germline CDR1 SGHRS, CDR2 YFSETQ. The chain's CDR3 is CASSLAGETQYF. CDR3 sequence (DNA): TGTGCCAGCAGCTTAGCGGGGGAGACCCAGTACTTC. The complete variable domain, with remaining parts taken from reference TRBV5-1 and TRBJ2-5, reads KAGVTQTPRYLIKTRGQQVTLSCSPISGHRSVSWYQQTPGQGLQFLFEYFSETQRNKGNFPGRFSGRQFSNSRSEMNVSTLELGDSALYLCASSLAGETQYFGPGTRLLVL.

This chain connects TRBV5-1 to TRBJ1-2; TRBD1 matches at 7 bases. Trimming removed 4 bases from V and 5 bases from J; junction bases left unmatched: 14. Germline CDR1 is SGHRS and CDR2 is YFSETQ. The CDR3 sequence is 16 residues long. For the CDR3, the DNA is TGCGCCAGCAGCCAAGCTCCAAGGGACAGCATATATGGCTACACCTTC. Its protein product is CASSQAPRDSIYGYTF.

This clonotype has at least ten counts. The chain employs TRBV20-1 and TRBJ2-5; TRBD2 aligns across 10 bases. Germline CDR1 is DFQATT and CDR2 is SNEGSKA (reference sequence). The CDR3 is 15 amino acids. The V segment lost 5 bases and the J segment 5 bases; nucleotides outside the gene matches: 11. CDR3 DNA sequence: TGCAGTGCTTCTCGGCTAGCGGGAGAGGGGGAGACCCAGTACTTC. Protein: CSASRLAGEGETQYF.

This clonotype was detected only a few times. At one of its ends the junction is not consistent with the germline gene, which may arise from a read error. CDR3: CASSPPGTPNF. DNA for the CDR3: TGTGCCAGCAGCCCTCCCGGGACTCCGAACTTC. This chain joins TRBV2 and TRBJ2-7; weak D call: TRBD2 (6 bases). CDR1 is SNHLY and CDR2 is FYNNEI in the germline V gene. The CDR3 contains 11 residues.

This sequence joins TRBV6-5 and TRBJ1-5; 7 bases map to TRBD1. The CDR3 extends over 15 amino acids. Per the germline V gene, CDR1 is MNHEY and CDR2 is SVGAGI. J lost 4 bases, V lost 4 bases, and 7 bases had no gene match. In DNA, the CDR3 is TGTGCCAGCAGTTGGGAGGGGGCGGGAAATCAGCCCCAGCATTTT. This gives the protein CASSWEGAGNQPQHF.

The sample holds a few counts of this clonotype. The rearrangement links TRBV7-9 to TRBJ2-6; D is ambiguous. Trimming cost V 8 bases and J 3 bases, with 17 bases left between them. The CDR3 is 16 amino acids. CDR1 is SEHNR, CDR2 FQNEAQ, per germline (reference sequence). CDR3 sequence: CASSPPWGSGANVLTF. CDR3 bases: TGTGCCAGCTCACCACCGTGGGGAAGTGGGGCCAACGTCCTGACTTTC.

The V gene is TRBV5-5, the J gene TRBJ2-7, with no clear D. Germline loops: CDR1 SGHKS, CDR2 YYEKEE (reference sequence). V was cut by 4 bases and J by 5 bases, with 7 bases left in between. The CDR3 is 11 amino acids. CDR3 coding DNA: TGTGCCAGCAGCCGCCAGAACGAGCAGTACTTC. It translates to CASSRQNEQYF.

This sequence joins TRBV10-3 and TRBJ1-2, with D tentatively TRBD1 (5 bases). Germline values: CDR1 ENHRY, CDR2 SYGVKD. This CDR3 has 13 residues. Trimming shortened V by 10 bases and J by 1 base, and 13 bases separated the two germline ends. CDR3 sequence reads: CASRVALNYGYTF. Written as DNA, the CDR3 is TGTGCCAGCAGGGTAGCCCTTAACTATGGCTACACCTTC.

The sample holds many counts of this clonotype. The CDR3 sequence: CASSFGTGGNQPQHF. The CDR3 DNA is TGTGCCAGTAGTTTCGGGACAGGGGGCAATCAGCCCCAGCATTTT. The rearrangement uses TRBV19 and TRBJ1-5; 10 bases match TRBD1. CDR3 length equals 15 residues. The ends lost 5 bases at V and 2 bases at J; junction bases unmatched: 3. The germline CDR1 and CDR2 sequences are LNHDA and SQIVND (reference sequence). The entire variable domain, with the rest obtained from reference TRBV19 and TRBJ1-5, is as follows: DGGITQSPKYLFRKEGQNVTLSCEQNLNHDAMYWYRQDPGQGLRLIYYSQIVNDFQKGDIAEGYSVSREKKESFPLTVTSAQKNPTAFYLCASSFGTGGNQPQHFGDGTRLSIL.

This clonotype was detected many times. The chain employs TRBV20-1 and TRBJ2-7; D might be TRBD2 (5 bases). This CDR3 region has 12 residues. The germline V gene has CDR1 DFQATT and CDR2 SNEGSKA (reference sequence). V gave up 2 bases and J gave up 3 bases, with 8 bases separating them. The CDR3 here is CSARLANYEQYF. CDR3 DNA sequence: TGCAGTGCTAGACTAGCTAACTACGAGCAGTACTTC.

This clonotype was seen ten or more times. The CDR3 loop is CASGSLYGYTF. The CDR3 nucleotides read TGTGCCAGCGGCAGCCTCTATGGCTACACCTTC. The chain joins TRBV2 to TRBJ1-2; D call uncertain. Germline CDR1 SNHLY, CDR2 FYNNEI. V lost 8 bases and J 4 bases, leaving 8 bases between the germline ends. CDR3 length: 11 amino acids. Full variable domain (remainder filled in from reference TRBV2 and TRBJ1-2): EPEVTQTPSHQVTQMGQEVILRCVPISNHLYFYWYRQILGQKVEFLVSFYNNEISEKSEIFDDQFSVERPDGSNFTLKIRSTKLEDSAMYFCASGSLYGYTFGSGTRLTVV.

The chain carries TRBV20-1 and TRBJ2-5; TRBD1 matches at 9 bases. V gave up 2 bases and J gave up 5 bases; unmatched junction bases: 9. The length of the CDR3 is 15 residues. The germline CDR1 and CDR2 sequences are DFQATT and SNEGSKA (reference sequence). CDR3 amino acids: CSARSSRDRAETQYF. The CDR3 bases are TGCAGTGCTAGATCGTCCCGGGACAGGGCGGAGACCCAGTACTTC.

This clonotype appeared a few times. The rearrangement links TRBV7-3 to TRBJ2-7, with D hard to call. The CDR3 is 13 residues long. V was cut by 1 base and J by 3 bases, with 7 bases left in between. The germline V gene encodes CDR1 SGHTA and CDR2 FQGTGA. The DNA for the CDR3 is TGTGCCAGCAGCTTAATCCCAGGCTACGAGCAGTACTTC. Amino acids: CASSLIPGYEQYF.

This clonotype was counted ten times or more. The chain combines TRBV20-1 with TRBJ1-4, with 8 nucleotides matching TRBD1. Germline trimming cut 2 bases from V and 8 bases from J; bases unmatched to any gene: 4. Looked up from germline, CDR1 is DFQATT and CDR2 is SNEGSKA (reference sequence). This CDR3 contains 13 residues. In DNA, the CDR3 is TGCAGTGCTAGACGGACAGGGAAGGAAAAACTGTTTTTT. Amino acids: CSARRTGKEKLFF.

V and J are TRBV9 and TRBJ2-7; TRBD1 matches 8 bases. Trimming cost V 4 bases and J 2 bases; bases outside gene matches: 5. Germline lookup yields CDR1 SGDLS and CDR2 YYNGEE. This CDR3 has 14 residues. CDR3 nucleotide sequence: TGTGCCAGCAGCCTACAGGGGGAGACCTACGAGCAGTACTTC. Translated: CASSLQGETYEQYF.

This clonotype was counted many times. The rearrangement links TRBV7-2 to TRBJ1-5, with D possibly TRBD1 on 6 matching bases. CDR1 and CDR2 (germline): SGHTA, FQGNSA. The CDR3 is 13 residues long. Trimming cost V 6 bases and J 6 bases, with 12 bases left between them. CDR3 coding DNA: TGTGCCAGCAGTATACGGGGGGCTCAGCCCCAGCATTTT. Encoded protein: CASSIRGAQPQHF.

The chain combines TRBV20-1 with TRBJ2-5; 7 nucleotides line up with TRBD2. With V trimmed by 6 bases and J by 9 bases, 16 bases remained unmatched. The CDR3 contains 14 residues. Germline values: CDR1 DFQATT, CDR2 SNEGSKA (reference sequence). CDR3 loop: CSARRPGGPQAQYF. CDR3 DNA: TGCAGTGCCCGAAGGCCGGGAGGCCCCCAGGCCCAGTACTTC.